One sample yielded the 23 T cell receptor beta chains listed below, sequenced in a study of cytomegalovirus exposure and HLA in healthy donors. Both 60 Vbeta primers and 13 Jbeta primers went into the PCR. The method was immunoSEQ multiplex PCR; TCRdb's version includes in-frame clones alone and lacks a portion of them. This sample has 200,000 to 250,000 clones, with approximately 80% found just once. Sequencing was done on a sample of PBMCs. The receptors were sampled from a male donor in good health and CMV-seronegative.

The V call is TRBV27, the J call TRBJ2-2, with TRBD2 identical over 10 bases. The CDR3 length is 15 residues. Germline V gene lookup returns CDR1 MNHEY and CDR2 SMNVEV (reference sequence). The junction had 4 bases not matched to a gene; V was cut back by 4 bases and J by 5 bases. The CDR3 loop reads CASSYTSGATGELFF. CDR3 coding DNA: TGTGCCAGCAGTTATACTAGCGGGGCGACCGGGGAGCTGTTTTTT.

J is TRBJ2-2 and V is TRBV15, with D perhaps matching TRBD2 (5 bases). CDR3 length equals 17 residues. Trimming cost V 0 bases and J 2 bases, with 13 bases left between them. Germline V gives CDR1 LNHNV, CDR2 YYDKDF (reference sequence). Here the CDR3 DNA reads TGTGCCACCAGCAGAGAGAGTGGGAGCGGAAACACCGGGGAGCTGTTTTTT. Encoded protein: CATSRESGSGNTGELFF.

This clone was counted only a few times. This chain uses TRBV12-5 with TRBJ1-1, with D unresolved. V lost 6 bases and J 6 bases, leaving 11 bases between the germline ends. Germline CDR1 LGHNT, CDR2 FRNRAP. This CDR3 contains 12 residues. For the CDR3, the DNA is TGTGCTAGTGGAACGGGGTTCTCTGAAGCTTTCTTT. Encoded protein: CASGTGFSEAFF.

V usage is TRBV7-3 and J usage is TRBJ2-1; 8 bases are a match to TRBD1. The ends lost 0 bases at V and 5 bases at J; junction bases unmatched: 3. There are 15 residues in the CDR3. Germline V gives CDR1 SGHTA, CDR2 FQGTGA. The CDR3 reads CASSLTVQGDNEQFF. The DNA for the CDR3 is TGTGCCAGCAGCTTAACCGTACAGGGGGACAATGAGCAGTTCTTC.

The CDR3 protein is CSAGTSSSTQYF. In nucleotides, the CDR3 is TGCAGCGCAGGGACTAGTTCGAGTACGCAGTATTTT. The V call is TRBV29-1, the J call TRBJ2-3; 8 bases agree with TRBD2. Germline V CDR1 and CDR2: SQVTM, ANQGSEA. Trimming removed 7 bases from V and 8 bases from J; junction bases left unmatched: 8. CDR3 size: 12 residues.

The chain joins TRBV6-5 to TRBJ1-1; D remains unclear. Trimming stripped 0 bases from V and 9 bases from J, with 11 bases between. In germline, CDR1 is MNHEY, CDR2 SVGAGI. The CDR3 is made up of 13 amino acids. The CDR3 region has the DNA TGTGCCAGCAGTTACTCCCCGGTTATCCAAGCTTTCTTT. Translated, it gives CASSYSPVIQAFF.

This chain joins TRBV27 and TRBJ1-1, with D unclear. CDR3 size: 13 residues. Germline assignment: CDR1 MNHEY and CDR2 SMNVEV (reference sequence). Trimming cost V 4 bases and J 1 base, with 7 bases left between them. The CDR3 DNA sequence: TGTGCCAGCAGTTGGGAGGCGAACACTGAAGCTTTCTTT. The encoded protein is CASSWEANTEAFF.

This chain uses TRBV28 with TRBJ1-6; weak D call: TRBD1 (6 bases). CDR3 length: 15 residues. V lost 6 bases and J 4 bases, leaving 13 bases between the germline ends. Germline V gene data show CDR1 as MDHEN and CDR2 as SYDVKM. CDR3 residues: CASSEDSSYNSPLHF. In DNA form, the CDR3 reads TGTGCCAGCAGCGAGGACAGCAGTTATAATTCACCCCTCCACTTT.

The J gene is TRBJ2-7, the V gene TRBV7-9, with D possibly TRBD1 on 8 matching bases. This CDR3 has 15 residues. The V gene lost 5 bases and the J gene lost 9 bases, with 23 bases spanning the gap. CDR1 and CDR2 (germline): SEHNR, FQNEAQ (reference sequence). CDR3 sequence: CASSPSGTGAMGQYF. DNA for the CDR3: TGTGCCAGCAGCCCCAGCGGGACAGGAGCGATGGGGCAGTACTTC.

This sequence joins TRBV5-4 and TRBJ2-2; 8 bases align to TRBD1. The CDR3 runs 16 residues. Per germline, CDR1 SGHNT and CDR2 YYREEE (reference sequence). The V and J ends lost 0 bases and 5 bases, in that order; junction bases with no gene match: 6. As DNA, the CDR3 is TGTGCCAGCAGCTTGGATGGGCAGGGGGCAACCGGGGAGCTGTTTTTT. As protein: CASSLDGQGATGELFF. The variable domain in full, with the rest retrieved from reference TRBV5-4 and TRBJ2-2, is ETGVTQSPTHLIKTRGQQVTLRCSSQSGHNTVSWYQQALGQGPQFIFQYYREEENGRGNFPPRFSGLQFPNYSSELNVNALELDDSALYLCASSLDGQGATGELFFGEGSRLTVL.

This clone came up a few times. The chain carries TRBV6-6 and TRBJ1-5, with D maybe TRBD1 (5 bases). The CDR3 contains 15 residues. Trimming left V 10 bases short and J 3 bases short, with 19 bases between. Looked up from germline, CDR1 is MNHNY and CDR2 is SVGAGI (reference sequence). CDR3 amino acids: CATLTRDSVNQPQHF. Here the CDR3 DNA reads TGTGCCACACTCACCCGGGACTCCGTCAATCAGCCCCAGCATTTT.

This clone was observed once. This rearrangement joins TRBV9 to TRBJ2-5; perhaps TRBD1 as D (6 bases). The CDR3 loop spans 13 amino acids. The V end lost 0 bases, the J end lost 5 bases, and 8 bases lay between the germline ends. The germline V gene has CDR1 SGDLS and CDR2 YYNGEE. The CDR3, as DNA: TGTGCCAGCAGCGTAGGGGGGCTGGAGACCCAGTACTTC. Encoded protein: CASSVGGLETQYF. The full variable domain, with the rest looked up from reference TRBV9 and TRBJ2-5, is DSGVTQTPKHLITATGQRVTLRCSPRSGDLSVYWYQQSLDQGLQFLIQYYNGEERAKGNILERFSAQQFPDLHSELNLSSLELGDSALYFCASSVGGLETQYFGPGTRLLVL.

This clone showed up just once. This chain links TRBV2 with TRBJ2-2; 9 bases are a match to TRBD1. J was trimmed by 4 bases and V by 1 base; bases with no gene match: 7. Germline V gene sequence: CDR1 SNHLY, CDR2 FYNNEI. The CDR3 covers 17 residues. The CDR3 DNA follows: TGTGCCAGCAGTGAAGGCCGAGTGACAGGGGGCACCGGGGAGCTGTTTTTT. Protein: CASSEGRVTGGTGELFF. Looking up the rest from reference TRBV2 and TRBJ2-2 gives the full variable domain: EPEVTQTPSHQVTQMGQEVILRCVPISNHLYFYWYRQILGQKVEFLVSFYNNEISEKSEIFDDQFSVERPDGSNFTLKIRSTKLEDSAMYFCASSEGRVTGGTGELFFGEGSRLTVL.

The V gene is TRBV6-4, the J gene TRBJ1-5, with no clear D. Trimming took 3 bases from V and 5 from J, leaving 8 bases between them. Germline V lookup: CDR1 MRHNA, CDR2 SNTAGT. The length of the CDR3 is 13 residues. Written as DNA, the CDR3 is TGTGCCAGCAGTGAGGAGGAATATCAGCCCCAGCATTTT. The encoded protein is CASSEEEYQPQHF.

The chain has TRBV9 and TRBJ2-6, with a possible D match to TRBD1 (5 bases). The CDR3 extends over 16 amino acids. Germline assignment: CDR1 SGDLS and CDR2 YYNGEE. V lost 3 bases and J lost 0, with 10 bases in between. This chain's CDR3 is CASSGGVPSGANVLTF. The CDR3 coding sequence is TGTGCCAGCAGCGGGGGCGTTCCCTCTGGGGCCAACGTCCTGACTTTC. The full variable domain, rest sourced from reference TRBV9 and TRBJ2-6, is DSGVTQTPKHLITATGQRVTLRCSPRSGDLSVYWYQQSLDQGLQFLIQYYNGEERAKGNILERFSAQQFPDLHSELNLSSLELGDSALYFCASSGGVPSGANVLTFGAGSRLTVL.

The gene calls are TRBV6-5 and TRBJ1-5, with D unclear. CDR1 is MNHEY, CDR2 SVGAGI, per germline. The CDR3 loop spans 14 amino acids. V lost 2 bases and J 4 bases, leaving 9 bases between the germline ends. The CDR3 bases are TGTGCCAGCAGTTACGGGCCTTTAAATCAGCCCCAGCATTTT. It encodes CASSYGPLNQPQHF.

This rearrangement joins TRBV6-1 to TRBJ1-1, with a weak D call TRBD1 (6 bases). V was shortened by 10 bases and J by 0 bases, with 15 bases between the two germline ends. The CDR3 loop spans 14 amino acids. From germline, CDR1 is MNHNS and CDR2 SASEGT. The CDR3 nucleotides are TGTGCCACAAAACAGGGAACCTTGAACACTGAAGCTTTCTTT. This gives the protein CATKQGTLNTEAFF.

This rearrangement joins TRBV23-1 to TRBJ1-2; 9 nucleotides align to TRBD1. TRBV23-1 is placed among ORFs of uncertain function. This CDR3 region has 18 residues. After removal of 1 base from V and 2 bases from J, the junction contained 11 bases not matched to a gene. The CDR3 spells CASSQFRSTGGANYGYTF. The CDR3 bases are TGCGCCAGCAGTCAATTTCGATCTACAGGGGGCGCCAACTATGGCTACACCTTC.

V gene TRBV6-5 combines with J gene TRBJ1-1; TRBD1 might be the D (6 bases). Germline CDR1 reads MNHEY; CDR2 reads SVGAGI. This CDR3 has 12 residues. V lost 7 bases and J 8 bases, leaving 14 bases between the germline ends. DNA for the CDR3: TGTGCCAGCACCGTGTCCGGGACAGAAGCTTTCTTT. This gives the protein CASTVSGTEAFF.

The chain is built from TRBV7-9 and TRBJ2-1, with D tentatively TRBD1 (6 bases). The V gene lost 8 bases and the J gene lost 7 bases, with 18 bases spanning the gap. The CDR3 is made up of 14 amino acids. Germline CDR1 SEHNR, CDR2 FQNEAQ (reference sequence). The CDR3 reads CASSSGQGQNEQFF. The CDR3 DNA sequence: TGTGCCAGCTCCTCTGGGCAGGGACAAAATGAGCAGTTCTTC.

The chain recombines TRBV7-8 with TRBJ2-2; possibly TRBD2 for D (5 bases). V shed 4 bases and J shed 6 bases, with 18 bases lying between them. This CDR3 contains 16 residues. In germline, CDR1 is SGHVS, CDR2 FQNEAQ. CDR3 nucleotides: TGTGCCAGCAGCTGGGCAGGACGGGGTGCCCCCGGGGAGCTGTTTTTT. Translation gives CASSWAGRGAPGELFF. Variable domain in full (rest from reference TRBV7-8 and TRBJ2-2): GAGVSQSPRYKVAKRGQDVALRCDPISGHVSLFWYQQALGQGPEFLTYFQNEAQLDKSGLPSDRFFAERPEGSVSTLKIQRTQQEDSAVYLCASSWAGRGAPGELFFGEGSRLTVL.

This chain joins TRBV7-2 and TRBJ2-5; D unresolved. The germline gives CDR1 SGHTA, CDR2 FQGNSA. This CDR3 region has 13 residues. Trimming took 1 base from V and 7 from J, leaving 10 bases between them. Here the CDR3 reads CASSLVQSGTQYF. CDR3 coding DNA: TGTGCCAGCAGCTTAGTACAGTCCGGGACCCAGTACTTC.

The genes are TRBV9 and TRBJ2-1; TRBD2 agrees at 11 bases. This CDR3 region has 16 residues. CDR1 and CDR2 from the germline V gene are SGDLS and YYNGEE. The V segment lost 3 bases and the J segment 8 bases; nucleotides outside the gene matches: 10. The CDR3 nucleotides are TGTGCCAGCAGCGCCCTAGCGGGAGGCAGCGTCCATGAGCAGTTCTTC. This gives the protein CASSALAGGSVHEQFF. The full variable domain, its missing parts supplied by reference TRBV9 and TRBJ2-1, is DSGVTQTPKHLITATGQRVTLRCSPRSGDLSVYWYQQSLDQGLQFLIQYYNGEERAKGNILERFSAQQFPDLHSELNLSSLELGDSALYFCASSALAGGSVHEQFFGPGTRLTVL.